The T cell receptor beta chain described here comes from a study of shared clonotypes between healthy human individuals. Study context: Samples came from two female and a few male donors aged 18 to 49. Overall study findings and caveats: Non-shared clonotypes had lower generation probabilities than clonotypes shared by all four sorted-subset donors.

Germline V gene lookup returns CDR1 SGHTA and CDR2 FQGNSA. V dropped 2 bases and J dropped 5 bases, with 16 bases sitting between them. The CDR3 length is 15 residues. As regards this clone: Its specificity is unknown.

Method: immunoSEQ multiplex PCR; TCRdb's copy keeps in-frame clones and lacks some. The table lists about 2.4 million clones, under 95% of them singletons. V gene TRBV7-2 combines with J gene TRBJ2-7; possibly TRBD1 for D (6 bases). This TCR was recovered from a man between 18 and 29 years old in good health. Some clones in this sample may be carry-over from other donors' samples. Sequencing input: naive CD4+ T cells from PBMCs. Subset here: CD45RA+ positively selected. The chain's CDR3 is CASSLLSRGTNEQYF. DNA for the CDR3: TGTGCCAGCAGCTTACTTTCGAGGGGGACCAACGAGCAGTACTTC.